This passage covers 24 T cell receptor beta chains from one sample sequenced in a study of PD-L1 blockade in urothelial cancer (TCRdb year 2017). Library preparation used the immunoSEQ multiplex PCR assay. Not all clones reach the TCRdb copy of this immuneACCESS table, which keeps in-frame sequences only. Checked studies attribute under half of the gap to unresolved V genes and leave the rest unexplained. This sample lists about 45,000 clones; around 88% were detected once. The ten largest account for roughly 3.9% of the sample. This specimen consisted of PBMCs, obtained around atezolizumab (anti-PD-L1) treatment. Receptor source: a man at least 80 years old with urothelial cancer.

J is TRBJ1-1 and V is TRBV7-9; unclear D gene. Germline values: CDR1 SEHNR, CDR2 FQNEAQ (reference sequence). V was cut by 5 bases and J by 5 bases, with 12 bases left in between. The CDR3 runs 13 residues. CDR3 protein: CASSPPTVTEAFF. DNA for the CDR3: TGTGCCAGCAGCCCACCTACAGTTACTGAAGCTTTCTTT. Variable domain in full (rest from reference TRBV7-9 and TRBJ1-1): DTGVSQNPRHKITKRGQNVTFRCDPISEHNRLYWYRQTLGQGPEFLTYFQNEAQLEKSRLLSDRFSAERPKGSFSTLEIQRTEQGDSAMYLCASSPPTVTEAFFGQGTRLTVV.

The chain is built from TRBV5-6 and TRBJ2-4; D gene ambiguous. This CDR3 is 12 amino acids long. Germline CDR1 SGHDT, CDR2 YYEEEE. V was trimmed by 2 bases and J by 11 bases, leaving 11 bases between them. The CDR3 DNA is TGTGCCAGCAGCTTTGGCGCGGCGGTTCAGTACTTC. This sequence encodes CASSFGAAVQYF.

This sequence joins TRBV19 and TRBJ2-5, with D perhaps matching TRBD1 (6 bases). This CDR3 is 14 amino acids long. The V end lost 4 bases, the J end lost 5 bases, and 14 bases lay between the germline ends. Germline CDR1 is LNHDA and CDR2 is SQIVND (reference sequence). The CDR3 DNA sequence: TGTGCCAGTAGTACAACAGGGAATGGGGAGACCCAGTACTTC. This translates into CASSTTGNGETQYF.

The chain links TRBV6-5 to TRBJ2-1; D uncertain. Germline CDR1 reads MNHEY; CDR2 reads SVGAGI. The CDR3 is 13 residues long. V lost 2 bases and J 8 bases, leaving 10 bases between the germline ends. CDR3 sequence (DNA): TGTGCCAGCAGTTACACTAACTTCGATGAGCAGTTCTTC. It yields the protein CASSYTNFDEQFF.

This clone came up once. V and J are TRBV5-4 and TRBJ2-4; 7 bases are a match to TRBD1. V trimming: 1 base; J trimming: 7 bases; junction bases outside the gene matches: 11. CDR3 length: 16 amino acids. Germline V gene data show CDR1 as SGHNT and CDR2 as YYREEE (reference sequence). The chain's CDR3 is CASSLKTGQEWNIQYF. CDR3 DNA: TGTGCCAGCAGCTTGAAGACAGGGCAGGAGTGGAACATTCAGTACTTC.

This sequence joins TRBV29-1 and TRBJ2-1, with TRBD1 identical over 9 bases. With V trimmed by 6 bases and J by 7 bases, 4 bases remained unmatched. Per the germline V gene, CDR1 is SQVTM and CDR2 is ANQGSEA. The CDR3 has 12 amino acids. CDR3 sequence: CSVLQGANEQFF. The CDR3 DNA reads as TGCAGCGTGTTACAGGGGGCGAATGAGCAGTTCTTC.

The V and J genes are TRBV30 and TRBJ2-7; 10 bases map to TRBD1. Germline values: CDR1 GTSNPN, CDR2 SVGIG (reference sequence). The CDR3 covers 13 residues. The trim removed 3 bases at V and 6 bases at J, leaving 5 bases unmatched. The CDR3: CAWRGQGLVEQYF. CDR3 nucleotide sequence: TGTGCCTGGAGGGGACAGGGGTTGGTCGAGCAGTACTTC.

The rearrangement links TRBV5-6 to TRBJ2-7, with D maybe TRBD1 (5 bases). V was pared by 0 bases and J by 0 bases, with 13 bases between. Germline CDR1 reads SGHDT; CDR2 reads YYEEEE. This CDR3 has 16 residues. CDR3 region: CASSLERGLFSYEQYF. In DNA form, the CDR3 reads TGTGCCAGCAGCTTGGAAAGGGGTCTATTCTCCTACGAGCAGTACTTC.

The rearrangement uses TRBV5-5 and TRBJ2-3, with 10 bases identical to TRBD2. CDR1 and CDR2 from the germline V gene are SGHKS and YYEKEE (reference sequence). This CDR3 contains 15 residues. The V segment lost 4 bases and the J segment 2 bases; nucleotides outside the gene matches: 4. CDR3 nucleotide sequence: TGTGCCAGCAGCCGGACTAGCGGAAACACAGATACGCAGTATTTT. It specifies CASSRTSGNTDTQYF.

The V gene is TRBV25-1, the J gene TRBJ2-3; D perhaps matches TRBD2 (5 bases). CDR1 is MGHDK and CDR2 is SYGVNS in the germline V gene. Trimming pared 7 bases from V and 1 base from J, leaving 18 bases between. The CDR3 is made up of 16 amino acids. Written as DNA, the CDR3 is TGTGCCAGCACACCTGACGTAGAGGGAGGCACAGATACGCAGTATTTT. This sequence encodes CASTPDVEGGTDTQYF.

The chain is built from TRBV5-5 and TRBJ2-7; 9 bases map to TRBD1. CDR1 and CDR2 (germline): SGHKS, YYEKEE (reference sequence). The V segment lost 3 bases and the J segment 6 bases; nucleotides outside the gene matches: 1. The length of the CDR3 is 12 residues. The CDR3 DNA follows: TGTGCCAGCAGCTGGGACAGGGCCGAGCAGTACTTC. This codes for CASSWDRAEQYF.

The chain links TRBV4-1 to TRBJ2-7, with 10 nucleotides matching TRBD2. Per the germline V gene, CDR1 is MGHRA and CDR2 is YSYEKL. V gave up 3 bases and J gave up 0 bases; unmatched junction bases: 8. CDR3 length: 17 amino acids. CDR3 residues: CASSHTLLAGASYEQYF. The CDR3 DNA reads TGCGCCAGCAGCCACACGCTCCTAGCGGGAGCCTCCTACGAGCAGTACTTC.

The chain recombines TRBV10-3 with TRBJ1-4; D may be TRBD1 (5 bases). V was pared by 11 bases and J by 6 bases, with 19 bases between. The CDR3 runs to 14 residues. Looked up from germline, CDR1 is ENHRY and CDR2 is SYGVKD. The CDR3 DNA follows: TGTGCCCTCCTGTTCAGGGTGGGCGATGAAAAACTGTTTTTT. It codes for CALLFRVGDEKLFF.

The genes are TRBV7-2 and TRBJ2-5; weak D call: TRBD2 (6 bases). Trimming cost V 4 bases and J 0 bases, with 12 bases left between them. CDR1 and CDR2 from the germline V gene are SGHTA and FQGNSA. This CDR3 has 15 amino acids. CDR3: CASSWAGTHQETQYF. As DNA, the CDR3 is TGTGCCAGCAGCTGGGCCGGGACTCACCAAGAGACCCAGTACTTC. Looking up the rest from reference TRBV7-2 and TRBJ2-5 gives the full variable domain: GAGVSQSPSNKVTEKGKDVELRCDPISGHTALYWYRQSLGQGLEFLIYFQGNSAPDKSGLPSDRFSAERTGGSVSTLTIQRTQQEDSAVYLCASSWAGTHQETQYFGPGTRLLVL.

A single count supports this clone. V is TRBV30 and J is TRBJ1-3, with unresolved D. Germline V gene data show CDR1 as GTSNPN and CDR2 as SVGIG (reference sequence). There are 15 residues in the CDR3. The V gene lost 2 bases and the J gene lost 3 bases, with 14 bases spanning the gap. CDR3 bases: TGTGCCTGGAGTCGGGCCGGAGGCGGTGGAAACACCATATATTTT. Residues: CAWSRAGGGGNTIYF.

J is TRBJ2-1 and V is TRBV19, with 9 bases identical to TRBD2. V trimming: 3 bases; J trimming: 6 bases; junction bases outside the gene matches: 15. The length of the CDR3 is 18 residues. Per the germline V gene, CDR1 is LNHDA and CDR2 is SQIVND (reference sequence). The CDR3 DNA reads as TGTGCCAGTAGTATCAGCGGGTGGGAGCGGGAGGTTCCCAATGAGCAGTTCTTC. Protein sequence: CASSISGWEREVPNEQFF.

V usage is TRBV6-1 and J usage is TRBJ2-2, with 11 bases matching TRBD2. V lost 3 bases to trimming and J lost 6 bases; unmatched junction nucleotides: 12. The CDR3 is 18 residues long. In germline, CDR1 is MNHNS, CDR2 SASEGT. CDR3 in amino acids: CASSDVRASGRIAGELFF. For the CDR3, the DNA is TGTGCCAGCAGTGATGTAAGGGCTAGCGGGAGGATCGCCGGGGAGCTGTTTTTT.

This rearrangement joins TRBV6-5 to TRBJ2-5; 7 nucleotides agree with TRBD1. Unmatched junction bases numbered 2, after V lost 4 bases and J lost 3 bases. The CDR3 has 13 amino acids. The germline V gene encodes CDR1 MNHEY and CDR2 SVGAGI. CDR3 DNA: TGTGCCAGCAGTTTCAGGGGGAAAGAGACCCAGTACTTC. As protein: CASSFRGKETQYF.

This chain joins TRBV27 and TRBJ1-1, with D unresolved. The CDR3 consists of 14 residues. Between the trimmed V and J ends, which lost 5 bases and 0 bases, there was a span of 10 bases. Germline CDR1 MNHEY, CDR2 SMNVEV (reference sequence). In nucleotides, the CDR3 is TGTGCCAGCAGTACGGGAGACATGAACACTGAAGCTTTCTTT. Encoded protein: CASSTGDMNTEAFF.

The V gene is TRBV4-1, the J gene TRBJ1-3; D remains ambiguous. V lost 2 bases, J lost 2 bases, and 7 bases lay in between. This CDR3 is 14 amino acids long. CDR1 is MGHRA and CDR2 is YSYEKL in the germline V gene. The CDR3 loop is CASSQISAGNTIYF. The CDR3 DNA reads TGCGCCAGCAGCCAAATTTCGGCTGGAAACACCATATATTTT.

The rearrangement uses TRBV9 and TRBJ2-7; possibly TRBD1 for D (7 bases). The CDR3 is 13 amino acids. Germline lookup yields CDR1 SGDLS and CDR2 YYNGEE. V dropped 0 bases and J dropped 9 bases, with 13 bases sitting between them. CDR3 in amino acids: CASSVGAGQLQYF. The CDR3 bases are TGTGCCAGCAGCGTAGGGGCGGGACAGCTGCAGTACTTC.

The chain's CDR3 is CASSLTGSYEQYF. CDR3 in DNA: TGTGCCAGCAGTTTAACGGGCTCCTACGAGCAGTACTTC. The genes are TRBV27 and TRBJ2-7; D remains ambiguous. CDR1 and CDR2 from the germline V gene are MNHEY and SMNVEV (reference sequence). This CDR3 contains 13 residues. V lost 2 bases and J 0 bases, leaving 5 bases between the germline ends.

V is TRBV4-1 and J is TRBJ1-1, with TRBD1 matching 7 bases. The junction had 8 bases not matched to a gene; V was cut back by 0 bases and J by 4 bases. Germline V lookup: CDR1 MGHRA, CDR2 YSYEKL. CDR3 length equals 16 residues. CDR3 nucleotide sequence: TGCGCCAGCAGCCAAGAGGCTACAGGGGCGAGCACTGAAGCTTTCTTT. Translating gives CASSQEATGASTEAFF.

J is TRBJ2-2 and V is TRBV19, with 7 bases lining up with TRBD2. This CDR3 is 14 amino acids long. J lost 6 bases, V lost 7 bases, and 8 bases had no gene match. Looked up from germline, CDR1 is LNHDA and CDR2 is SQIVND (reference sequence). CDR3 nucleotides: TGTGCCAGTACCTCTCTGAGCGGGGCCGGGGAGCTGTTTTTT. Translation: CASTSLSGAGELFF.